The next 29 T cell receptor beta chains were all read from a single sample in a study of blood T cell repertoires in COVID-19. The table came from immunoSEQ multiplex PCR; TCRdb's copy has only in-frame clones and leaves some out. The sample yields 53,000 or so clones, approximately 90% seen once. Sequencing was carried out using peripheral blood. The source of these receptors is a human donor in a cohort sampled during active COVID-19.

The J gene is TRBJ2-2, the V gene TRBV19; D is perhaps TRBD2 (6 bases). V lost 6 bases to trimming and J lost 1 base, with 9 bases between them. CDR3 size: 14 residues. Germline V gives CDR1 LNHDA, CDR2 SQIVND (reference sequence). DNA for the CDR3: TGTGCCAGTAGCCAGACTAGGAACACCGGGGAGCTGTTTTTT. It specifies CASSQTRNTGELFF. Filled out from reference TRBV19 and TRBJ2-2, the complete variable domain reads DGGITQSPKYLFRKEGQNVTLSCEQNLNHDAMYWYRQDPGQGLRLIYYSQIVNDFQKGDIAEGYSVSREKKESFPLTVTSAQKNPTAFYLCASSQTRNTGELFFGEGSRLTVL.

This CDR3 reads CASSFGVSTEAFF. CDR3 sequence (DNA): TGCGCCAGCAGCTTCGGGGTGAGCACTGAAGCTTTCTTT. The J gene is TRBJ1-1, the V gene TRBV5-1; D remains ambiguous. With 2 bases removed from V and 4 bases from J, the gap between germline ends came to 9 bases. The CDR3 runs to 13 residues. Germline assignment: CDR1 SGHRS and CDR2 YFSETQ. Looking up the rest from reference TRBV5-1 and TRBJ1-1 gives the full variable domain: KAGVTQTPRYLIKTRGQQVTLSCSPISGHRSVSWYQQTPGQGLQFLFEYFSETQRNKGNFPGRFSGRQFSNSRSEMNVSTLELGDSALYLCASSFGVSTEAFFGQGTRLTVV.

The rearrangement links TRBV11-2 to TRBJ2-5; 14 nucleotides align to TRBD2. The CDR3 extends over 17 amino acids. The germline V gene has CDR1 SGHAT and CDR2 FQNNGV. V dropped 5 bases and J dropped 5; count of bases not matched to a gene: 10. For the CDR3, the DNA is TGTGCCAGCAGCCGAGGGACTAGCGGGGGAGGAAGGGAGACCCAGTACTTC. It encodes CASSRGTSGGGRETQYF.

J is TRBJ1-6 and V is TRBV6-6, with D possibly TRBD1 on 6 matching bases. Germline V gene sequence: CDR1 MNHNY, CDR2 SVGAGI (reference sequence). There are 14 residues in the CDR3. With 2 bases removed from V and 7 bases from J, the gap between germline ends came to 9 bases. CDR3 in amino acids: CASSYQQGNSPLHF. In DNA, the CDR3 is TGTGCCAGCAGTTACCAACAGGGAAATTCACCCCTCCACTTT.

The chain couples TRBV6-5 to TRBJ1-6; possibly TRBD1 for D (5 bases). CDR1 is MNHEY, CDR2 SVGAGI, per germline. V was pared by 8 bases and J by 6 bases, with 11 bases between. This CDR3 comprises 13 residues. The CDR3 spells CASGTLSNSPLHF. DNA for the CDR3: TGTGCCAGCGGGACTCTCAGTAATTCACCCCTCCACTTT.

The gene calls are TRBV3-1 (or the pseudogene TRBV3-2) and TRBJ2-1; D possibly corresponds to TRBD1 (5 bases). From germline, CDR1 is LGHDT and CDR2 YNNKEL (reference sequence). The CDR3 has 16 amino acids. V was trimmed by 0 bases and J by 8 bases, leaving 17 bases between them. Here the CDR3 DNA reads TGTGCCAGCAGCCAAGATAGTGGCAGGGTATCCCATGAGCAGTTCTTC. It codes for CASSQDSGRVSHEQFF.

V and J are TRBV11-2 and TRBJ2-2; the D gene is possibly TRBD2 (7 bases). In germline, CDR1 is SGHAT, CDR2 FQNNGV. V gave up 3 bases and J gave up 5 bases, with 25 bases separating them. This CDR3 comprises 19 residues. The CDR3 sequence: CASSFGGLKGRSWTGELFF. The CDR3 region has the DNA TGTGCCAGCAGCTTCGGGGGGCTAAAGGGTAGATCATGGACCGGGGAGCTGTTTTTT. Full variable domain (outside the CDR3, taken from reference TRBV11-2 and TRBJ2-2): EAGVAQSPRYKIIEKRQSVAFWCNPISGHATLYWYQQILGQGPKLLIQFQNNGVVDDSQLPKDRFSAERLKGVDSTLKIQPAKLEDSAVYLCASSFGGLKGRSWTGELFFGEGSRLTVL.

In DNA, the CDR3 is TGTGCCAGCAGCTTAGGGCGGGATGGGGATACGCAGTATTTT. It specifies CASSLGRDGDTQYF. The V gene is TRBV7-8, the J gene TRBJ2-3, with D perhaps matching TRBD2 (6 bases). CDR3 length equals 14 residues. Trimming removed 1 base at V and 6 bases at J, with 11 bases between. CDR1 and CDR2 (germline): SGHVS, FQNEAQ.

The J gene is TRBJ2-3, the V gene TRBV3-1 (or the pseudogene TRBV3-2); 9 bases fit TRBD2. The CDR3 sequence is 16 residues long. CDR1 and CDR2 (germline): LGHDT, YNNKEL (reference sequence). V trimming: 1 base; J trimming: 0 bases; junction bases outside the gene matches: 2. In DNA form, the CDR3 reads TGTGCCAGCAGCCAAGGGGCGGGGGGGAGCACAGATACGCAGTATTTT. Translated, it gives CASSQGAGGSTDTQYF.

This clone was found a few times. The J gene is TRBJ1-5, the V gene TRBV4-1, with TRBD1 identical over 11 bases. Germline V lookup: CDR1 MGHRA, CDR2 YSYEKL. The CDR3 consists of 20 residues. J was trimmed by 4 bases and V by 0 bases; bases with no gene match: 14. CDR3 bases: TGCGCCAGCAGCCAAGAATGGACAGGGGGCTTCCTAGGGACAAATCAGCCCCAGCATTTT. Protein sequence: CASSQEWTGGFLGTNQPQHF.

V is TRBV28 and J is TRBJ1-1; 9 nucleotides align to TRBD1. Trimming took 7 bases from V and 11 from J; bases not matched to a gene: 14. Germline V gene sequence: CDR1 MDHEN, CDR2 SYDVKM. The CDR3 is 14 amino acids. The CDR3 is CASNSDRGLPAAFF. CDR3 in DNA: TGTGCCAGCAACTCGGACAGGGGCCTCCCGGCTGCTTTCTTT.

CDR3 nucleotide sequence: TGTGCCACCAGTGACAGGATTCGGGATGCAGATACGCAGTATTTT. It specifies CATSDRIRDADTQYF. The J gene is TRBJ2-3, the V gene TRBV24-1, with D perhaps TRBD2 (5 bases). The CDR3 extends over 15 amino acids. V shed 4 bases and J shed 4 bases, with 14 bases lying between them. Germline V gene sequence: CDR1 KGHDR, CDR2 SFDVKD.

This sequence joins TRBV6-5 and TRBJ2-3; D is unresolved. V was clipped by 6 bases and J by 6 bases, with 7 bases between them. The CDR3 totals 11 residues. Germline CDR1 MNHEY, CDR2 SVGAGI. This CDR3 reads CASRVADTQYF. DNA for the CDR3: TGTGCCAGCAGGGTGGCCGATACGCAGTATTTT.

The DNA for the CDR3 is TGTGCCAGCAGTTATCCCTTGGGGCCCCCTCACTATGGCTACACCTTC. This translates into CASSYPLGPPHYGYTF. The chain carries TRBV28 and TRBJ1-2, with D possibly matching TRBD1 (5 bases). V was trimmed by 4 bases and J by 3 bases, leaving 18 bases between them. There are 16 residues in the CDR3. CDR1 is MDHEN and CDR2 is SYDVKM in the germline V gene.

The sample holds one count of this clone. The genes are TRBV3-1 (or the pseudogene TRBV3-2) and TRBJ2-6; TRBD1 matches at 8 bases. V was pared by 3 bases and J by 1 base, with 11 bases of the junction left unmatched. The CDR3 is made up of 19 amino acids. Germline V gene data show CDR1 as LGHDT and CDR2 as YNNKEL (reference sequence). Here the CDR3 reads CASSQGPGGFVSGANVLTF. CDR3 DNA: TGTGCCAGCAGCCAGGGGCCAGGGGGCTTCGTTTCTGGGGCCAACGTCCTGACTTTC.

The gene calls are TRBV7-3 and TRBJ2-1; 8 bases line up with TRBD2. CDR1 and CDR2 (germline): SGHTA, FQGTGA. The CDR3 covers 15 residues. V was pared by 0 bases and J by 4 bases, with 2 bases of the junction left unmatched. For the CDR3, the DNA is TGTGCCAGCAGCTTAACTAGCGGGACGTACAATGAGCAGTTCTTC. Amino acids: CASSLTSGTYNEQFF. The variable domain in full, with the rest retrieved from reference TRBV7-3 and TRBJ2-1, is GAGVSQTPSNKVTEKGKYVELRCDPISGHTALYWYRQSLGQGPEFLIYFQGTGAADDSGLPNDRFFAVRPEGSVSTLKIQRTERGDSAVYLCASSLTSGTYNEQFFGPGTRLTVL.

The chain carries TRBV10-3 and TRBJ2-1; 13 bases line up with TRBD2. The CDR3 is 16 residues long. Germline V gene data show CDR1 as ENHRY and CDR2 as SYGVKD. After removal of 3 bases from V and 8 bases from J, the junction contained 7 bases not matched to a gene. As DNA, the CDR3 is TGTGCCATCAGTGAAACTAGCGGGGGGGCGATGTATGAGCAGTTCTTC. Translated, it gives CAISETSGGAMYEQFF.

This chain joins TRBV11-1 and TRBJ2-3; D might be TRBD1 (5 bases). Germline V gene lookup returns CDR1 SGHAT and CDR2 FQDESV (reference sequence). The CDR3 consists of 16 residues. Trimming stripped 1 base from V and 1 base from J, with 12 bases between. CDR3 sequence: CASSLGTTPRTDTQYF. The DNA of the CDR3 is TGTGCCAGCAGCTTAGGGACAACTCCACGCACAGATACGCAGTATTTT.

The chain employs TRBV10-3 and TRBJ1-6; 7 bases map to TRBD1. Germline assignment: CDR1 ENHRY and CDR2 SYGVKD. V was clipped by 8 bases and J by 4 bases; unmatched bases: 2. This CDR3 is 13 amino acids long. The CDR3 DNA reads TGTGCCATCCAGACAGGGTATAATTCACCCCTCCACTTT. Amino acid sequence: CAIQTGYNSPLHF.

The V call is TRBV19, the J call TRBJ2-2, with D possibly being TRBD2 (5 bases). The V end was cut by 3 bases, the J end by 2 bases, with 13 bases between. The CDR3 totals 16 residues. Germline CDR1 and CDR2: LNHDA and SQIVND (reference sequence). The CDR3 DNA reads as TGTGCCAGTAGTATTCGCGGGCAGACTAACACCGGGGAGCTGTTTTTT. As protein: CASSIRGQTNTGELFF.

The V gene is TRBV28, the J gene TRBJ2-2; D possibly corresponds to TRBD1 (6 bases). From germline, CDR1 is MDHEN and CDR2 SYDVKM. The CDR3 length is 18 residues. Trimming took 5 bases from V and 2 from J, leaving 21 bases between them. CDR3 sequence: CASSTGIGLPPNTGELFF. For the CDR3, the DNA is TGTGCCAGCAGTACAGGGATTGGCCTACCCCCCAACACCGGGGAGCTGTTTTTT. The full variable domain, with the rest looked up from reference TRBV28 and TRBJ2-2, is DVKVTQSSRYLVKRTGEKVFLECVQDMDHENMFWYRQDPGLGLRLIYFSYDVKMKEKGDIPEGYSVSREKKERFSLILESASTNQTSMYLCASSTGIGLPPNTGELFFGEGSRLTVL.

The chain employs TRBV7-2 and TRBJ1-1; D gene uncertain. Trimming took off 5 bases at V and 5 bases at J, with 12 bases between the two ends. The CDR3 extends over 13 amino acids. Germline V gives CDR1 SGHTA, CDR2 FQGNSA. CDR3 in DNA: TGTGCCAGCAGCGCGAACACGGGGACTGAAGCTTTCTTT. Translation gives CASSANTGTEAFF. Drawing the rest from reference TRBV7-2 and TRBJ1-1, the complete variable domain is GAGVSQSPSNKVTEKGKDVELRCDPISGHTALYWYRQSLGQGLEFLIYFQGNSAPDKSGLPSDRFSAERTGGSVSTLTIQRTQQEDSAVYLCASSANTGTEAFFGQGTRLTVV.

The V and J genes are TRBV6-5 and TRBJ1-2; perhaps TRBD1 as D (6 bases). CDR1 and CDR2 from the germline V gene are MNHEY and SVGAGI. The CDR3 totals 13 residues. The V end was cut by 2 bases, the J end by 2 bases, with 6 bases between. CDR3 sequence: CASSYGQNYGYTF. CDR3 bases: TGTGCCAGCAGTTACGGACAGAACTATGGCTACACCTTC.

V is TRBV30 and J is TRBJ1-2; D is ambiguous. The CDR3 is 13 residues long. V shed 3 bases and J shed 5 bases, with 13 bases lying between them. Germline loops: CDR1 GTSNPN, CDR2 SVGIG (reference sequence). The CDR3 here is CAWSAEAQYGYTF. In DNA form, the CDR3 reads TGTGCCTGGAGCGCCGAAGCCCAATATGGCTACACCTTC.

The chain is built from TRBV18 and TRBJ2-7; D might be TRBD1 (6 bases). The CDR3 spans 13 residues. Germline-derived CDR1 and CDR2 are KGHSH and LQKENI. V gave up 5 bases and J gave up 1 base, with 9 bases separating them. CDR3 region: CASSKGESYEQYV. Written as DNA, the CDR3 is TGTGCCAGCTCAAAGGGGGAATCCTACGAGCAGTACGTC.

This chain joins TRBV5-4 and TRBJ1-4; TRBD1 matches at 8 bases. Per germline, CDR1 SGHNT and CDR2 YYREEE (reference sequence). V shed 6 bases and J 3 bases; nucleotides not matched to a gene: 7. This CDR3 comprises 15 residues. CDR3 sequence (DNA): TGTGCCAGCAAAGGACAGGGCTCTTCTAATGAAAAACTGTTTTTT. This translates into CASKGQGSSNEKLFF.

The sample holds a few counts of this clone. The chain carries TRBV6-5 and TRBJ1-5; 9 nucleotides match TRBD1. The length of the CDR3 is 13 residues. J was trimmed by 7 bases and V by 5 bases; bases with no gene match: 3. CDR1 and CDR2 (germline): MNHEY, SVGAGI. Written as DNA, the CDR3 is TGTGCCAGCAGTCGGGGACAGGGACAGCCCCAGCATTTT. This gives the protein CASSRGQGQPQHF.

The V and J genes are TRBV4-1 and TRBJ1-5; the D is unclear. Trimming took 2 bases from V and 2 from J, leaving 13 bases between them. Germline values: CDR1 MGHRA, CDR2 YSYEKL. The CDR3 extends over 16 amino acids. As DNA, the CDR3 is TGCGCCAGCAGCCAATTAGGACTGGCGGGCAATCAGCCCCAGCATTTT. Its translation: CASSQLGLAGNQPQHF.

V gene TRBV5-1 combines with J gene TRBJ2-1; 7 positions agree with TRBD2. CDR3 length: 14 amino acids. Per the germline V gene, CDR1 is SGHRS and CDR2 is YFSETQ. The junction had 10 bases not matched to a gene; V was cut back by 9 bases and J by 4 bases. CDR3 amino acids: CATNSGDRYNEQFF. The DNA of the CDR3 is TGCGCCACCAACAGCGGGGATCGATACAATGAGCAGTTCTTC.